This TCR beta chain was recorded in a study of cytomegalovirus exposure and HLA in healthy donors (dated by TCRdb to 2016 to 2017). Regarding the research as a whole: An earlier analysis of approximately 590 of the donors reported approximately 300 Gb of sequence data and more than 90 million unique TCR beta sequences from some 180 million T cells. Approximately 310 gigabases of sequencing data and tens of millions of unique TCR sequences were included in an early release covering about 600 HLA-typed donors. Of the approximately 400 genotyped donors, approximately 80% fell in the genetic ancestry cluster associated with self-reported Caucasian donors. The study aimed to test whether signatures of past pathogen exposure could be identified by cataloging public T cell receptors. The study used immunosequencing to profile the T cell repertoires of several hundred subjects and linked those repertoires to cytomegalovirus serostatus. A separate validation cohort of 100 to 150 different subjects was used in addition to the roughly 700-subject first cohort. The study combined high-throughput TCR immunosequencing, statistical association of individual TCRs with disease status, and machine learning to predict cytomegalovirus infection status. In a later analysis, previously published TCR beta repertoires from 666 donors were re-analyzed and high-resolution HLA genotyping was added so that TCR occurrence patterns could be studied. Rather than using new phenotypic data, the later analysis identified candidate immune exposures from TCR beta sequences and from how often those sequences occurred across donors. An earlier analysis of a few hundred of the donors applied high-throughput TCR beta sequencing to assess whether each TCR beta V gene segment acted as functional or pseudogenic. Donor age, sex, ethnicity and CMV serostatus were compiled alongside the repertoire data. Genome-wide SNP genotypes for about 65% of the roughly 670 donors were used in a later genetic analysis, which treated that subset as a discovery cohort. All discovery cohort repertoires had been generated on a single sequencing platform. HLA typing covered class I and class II loci at four-digit resolution. Typing coverage varied by locus: roughly 629-630 donors for A, B, C, DRB1 and DQB1; roughly 560 for DQA1; about 600 for DPA1; 450 to 480 for DPB1. A few DR-DQ haplotypes were handled as single units for association and clustering because linkage in the cohort was strong. On average, roughly 200,000 unique TCR beta nucleotide sequences were sequenced per donor among a few hundred genotyped donors of the cohort, with 15% to 20% of those sequences being non-productive.

Libraries were made using the immunoSEQ multiplex PCR assay. For the multiplex PCR, a mixture combining 60 forward primers for TCR Vbeta segments and 13 reverse primers for TCR Jbeta segments was used. Amplification of the CDR3 region of rearranged TCR beta genes was performed with a multiplex PCR assay on genomic DNA. The amplified TCR beta libraries were sequenced on the Illumina HiSeq System as 87-base-pair reads. The published analysis was carried out like this. A later analysis tallied roughly 76 million unique TCR beta chains across the 550 to 850 repertoires, and roughly 11 million of those chains were shared by two or more donors. A nearest-neighbor algorithm error-corrected the raw reads and collapsed the reads into unique sequences, merging closely related sequences to remove PCR and sequencing errors. To assign V, D and J gene segments, CDR3 sequences were aligned to IMGT reference sequences. Each retained sequence needed at least a six-nucleotide match to both a V gene segment and a J gene segment. A rearrangement counted as productive if the CDR3 had no stop codons and remained in frame with V and J, and every other rearrangement counted as non-productive. CDR3 was defined according to IMGT convention as the region running from the second conserved V-encoded cysteine to the conserved J-encoded phenylalanine. Sequences without an unambiguous match to a single V gene segment were excluded from the earlier analysis of about 600 of the donors. In an earlier analysis of a few hundred of the donors, V segments were called functional above 56.7% productive rearrangements and were called segregating when the between-donor standard deviation exceeded 5%. To diagnose cytomegalovirus status from the catalog of TCR beta chain sequences, a statistical classification framework was built. A later analysis assigned V and J genes by comparing TCR nucleotide sequences with IMGT/GENE-DB human TR gene sequences. The TCRdist pipeline was used in a later analysis to assign CDR3 sequences and most-parsimonious VDJ recombination scenarios. In a later analysis, each TCR beta chain was defined by its CDR3 amino acid sequence together with its V-gene family, and reads without a unique V-gene family were excluded. A later analysis removed 592 highly shared, low-generation-probability nucleotide sequences to deal with suspected cross-contamination and a sequencing artifact. A later analysis calculated a clonal expansion index for each public chain from normalized within-repertoire ranks of inferred template counts. In a later analysis, generation probabilities were computed using a VDJ recombination model fitted to out-of-frame rearrangements, and the results were checked against IGoR. A later analysis scored TCR-TCR, TCR-HLA and TCR-CMV co-occurrence with hypergeometric tests, applying a repertoire-size bias correction to TCR pairs. A later analysis estimated false discovery rates by permuting HLA or CMV assignments 20 times. A later analysis grouped co-occurring TCRs with DBSCAN, adding TCRdist sequence similarity when clustering within HLA-allele-positive subsets. Repertoires with fewer than 30,000 or more than 120,000 public chains, plus five repertoires with anomalous nucleotide sharing, were excluded from co-occurrence clustering. TCRdb stores this immuneACCESS table with in-frame sequences only. Part of the clones is absent; in the studies checked, under half of the shortfall reflects unresolved V genes, and no reason is known for the rest. V and J calls plus clone size are reproduced from that table; the DNA served to infer D and trimming. The sample records 200,000 or so clones, approximately 80% of which are singletons. Of the sample, 4.5% to 7.5% is held by the ten largest clones.

V lost 5 bases and J lost 2 bases, and the count of bases not matched to a germline gene is 8. CDR1 and CDR2 are read off the germline V gene as KGHSH and LQKENI. Taken from cysteine to phenylalanine, the CDR3 has 15 residues. The sequence is cut down to CDR3 DNA, 45 bases in frame from base 1. The cohort comprised 550 to 700 healthy bone marrow donors. At the time of sampling, every cohort member was nominally healthy, though immune exposures that went unrecorded were likely present. The donor was CMV seropositive and was included in the group of 250 to 350 seropositive cohort members. Every donor gave a peripheral blood sample, and the peripheral blood mononuclear cells from that sample were used for TCR beta sequencing. The Qiagen DNeasy Blood Extraction Kit was used to extract genomic DNA from the blood cell samples. Broad study findings and their caveats: In a later analysis, HLA-associated TCR beta chains showed more clonal expansion and lower generation probabilities than non-associated chains that were equally common. Specific HLA alleles were associated with 15,000 to 20,000 TCR beta sequences at a false discovery rate of 0.05 in a later analysis. Linkage disequilibrium might explain the correlated functional status among segregating V segments, but an unknown experimental factor could not be excluded. According to the authors, the approach could potentially be generalized to other disease states and immunological phenotypes. The earlier analysis of approximately 590 of the donors excluded roughly 17 rarely observed V segments, including chromosome 9 orphons, because counts were too low. The presence/absence analyses assumed that sequencing depth was roughly uniform across donors, and that assumption may not be true. In an earlier analysis of 587 of the donors, most TCR beta V segments appeared in productive rearrangements about 87% or about 30% of the time, broadly matching IMGT annotations. A total of fewer than 200 TCR beta chains were listed by the study as associated with cytomegalovirus. This cohort had only TCR beta chains sequenced, and the lack of alpha or paired-chain data limited which features could be detected. For the cohort, immune exposure information was limited to CMV serostatus. Because HLA typing was unavailable for some donors at each locus, only the typed subset was used in association tests. A later analysis reported that several top co-occurrence clusters appeared linked to parvovirus B19, influenza, CMV and Epstein-Barr virus. Assigning TCR associations to individual alleles was difficult when HLA alleles, especially DR and DQ, strongly co-occurred. Cytomegalovirus status was reported to be diagnosed by the classifier with high specificity and sensitivity in both the original and validation cohorts. According to a later analysis, TCR association rates differed among HLA loci, with DRB1 alleles showing the most associated TCRs and HLA-C alleles showing the fewest. V-gene and J-gene trimming of TCR beta chains was associated with a missense DCLRE1C variant in a later genetic analysis, and the association was replicated in an independent cohort. A group of highly shared sequence variants was considered likely to be a technical artifact of the sequencing pipeline. A further reported finding was that TCR beta sequences accurately predicted the HLA-A and HLA-B alleles for most subjects in the first cohort. Some IMGT-functional V segments, including TRBV6-2 and TRBV6-3, could not be told apart with the 87-base-pair reads, so those segments were excluded. In vitro tests confirmed that a few of the cytomegalovirus-associated TCR beta chains recognize cytomegalovirus antigens. Most TCR sequences were observed very rarely across donors, whereas some public TCRs were present in many individuals. According to a later genetic analysis, donors in an Asian-associated ancestry cluster had fewer N-insertions in productive TCRs than the approximately 710-donor mean. According to a later analysis, most CMV-associated TCR beta chains appeared to be HLA-restricted, and the HLA associations seemed to be driven largely by CMV exposure.

Of note for this clone: No cognate antigen has been identified for it. The sample holds no much larger clone one base away, and base qualities are not on file.

The chain links TRBV18 with TRBJ2-7; 8 of the junction bases match TRBD2. The sequencing input was PBMCs. The origin of this receptor is a woman aged 25-40 years in good health and CMV-seropositive. The CDR3 region reads CASSSLADSPYEQYF. The sequenced DNA is TGTGCCAGCTCATCACTAGCGGACTCACCCTACGAGCAGTACTTC.